The rows below give T cell receptor beta chains drawn from one sample of a study of OX40 agonist ivuxolimab in advanced cancers. Repertoires were generated with immunoSEQ multiplex PCR, while TCRdb's copy carries only in-frame clones and drops some. This table has approximately 11,000 clones, roughly 82% appearing once. The specimen comprised CD4+ or CD8+ T cells sorted from blood, sampled in a trial of the OX40 agonist ivuxolimab. Receptors originate from an adult with an advanced solid tumor such as melanoma, head and neck, liver or kidney cancer. The CDR3 runs from the conserved cysteine through the conserved F or W. A D gene is named only where the DNA matches it firmly. Clone size is stated in some rows and not others, as once, few, many or a class when expanded.

cdr3_length clone_size j_call v_call d_call cdr3_nt cdr3_aa
16 NA TRBJ2-1 TRBV11-2 TRBD1 TGTGCCAGCAGCCCCTGGACAGGGAGGTCCTACAATGAGCAGTTCTTC CASSPWTGRSYNEQFF
16 NA TRBJ2-1 TRBV27 NA TGTGCCAGCAGCTCGGACAATCCCTCCTCCTACAATGAGCAGTTCTTC CASSSDNPSSYNEQFF
16 medium-sized TRBJ2-7 TRBV4-3 TRBD2 TGCGCCAGCAGCCAAGATTCCGGGACTAGCCCCAACGAGCAGTACTTC CASSQDSGTSPNEQYF
17 NA TRBJ2-1 TRBV11-3 NA TGTGCCAGCAGCCCCGGGGGCTGGCGGGAGATCTCAGATGAGCAGTTCTTC CASSPGGWREISDEQFF
13 NA TRBJ2-7 TRBV6-5 NA TGTGCCAGCAGTTACTCTACTTCCTACGAGCAGTACTTC CASSYSTSYEQYF
14 NA TRBJ1-1 TRBV7-3 NA TGTGCCAGCAGCCCGGGACAAACCTACACTGAAGCTTTCTTT CASSPGQTYTEAFF
13 NA TRBJ2-1 TRBV9 NA TGTGCCAGCAGCGTAGTACCCCGCAATGAGCAGTTCTTC CASSVVPRNEQFF
13 NA TRBJ2-7 TRBV28 NA TGTGCCACGGGGACCGGACTCTCCTACGAGCAGTACTTC CATGTGLSYEQYF
16 once TRBJ2-3 TRBV11-3 TRBD1 TGTGCCAGCAGCCCCGGGGACAGAGTCTACACAGATACGCAGTATTTT CASSPGDRVYTDTQYF
17 NA TRBJ2-1 TRBV10-3 TRBD2 TGTGCCATCCCCTACTTTTCTAGCGGGCGCTCCTACAATGAGCAGTTCTTC CAIPYFSSGRSYNEQFF
14 once TRBJ1-5 TRBV6-5 TRBD1 TGTGCCAGCAGGGCGACAGGGGATCTTTCGGCCCAGCATTTT CASRATGDLSAQHF
17 NA TRBJ2-4 TRBV4-1 NA TGCGCCAGCAGCCAAGATGGAGCGGGCGGGTTCGGGGACATTCAGTACTTC CASSQDGAGGFGDIQYF
14 NA TRBJ1-1 TRBV6-5 TRBD1 TGTGCCAGCAGTCTTAGCGGGACAGGGCTTGAAGCTTTCTTT CASSLSGTGLEAFF
15 NA TRBJ2-7 TRBV4-2 TRBD1 TGTGCCAGCAGCCAAGATATAGAGGGGGCGTACGAGCAGTACTTC CASSQDIEGAYEQYF
14 NA TRBJ2-7 TRBV7-6 NA TGTGCCAGCAGCTATGGAGGGGGGTCCTACGAGCAGTACTTC CASSYGGGSYEQYF
12 NA TRBJ1-3 TRBV29-1 NA TGCAGCATTGGGGGTTCCGGAAACACCATATATTTT CSIGGSGNTIYF
15 NA TRBJ1-5 TRBV7-8 TRBD1 TGTGCCAGCAGCCGGACAGGAGCGGGCAATCAGCCCCAGCATTTT CASSRTGAGNQPQHF
14 NA TRBJ1-2 TRBV25-1 NA TGTGCCAGCAGTGCGGGGCCGGGGAACTATGGCTACACCTTC CASSAGPGNYGYTF
11 NA TRBJ2-1 TRBV11-2 NA TGTGCCAGCAGCTCCCCTCATGAGCAGTTCTTC CASSSPHEQFF
15 NA TRBJ2-2 TRBV7-2 NA TGTGCCAGCAGCACCACCCCCAGGGCCGTCGGGGAGCTGTTTTTT CASSTTPRAVGELFF
15 few TRBJ2-7 TRBV5-1 TRBD2 TGCGCCAGCAGCTTGGTTGGTAGCGGGACCTACGAGCAGTACTTC CASSLVGSGTYEQYF
15 NA TRBJ1-2 TRBV6-4 TRBD1 TGTGCCAGCAGTTACGCGACCGGGACAGCGGGTGGCTACACCTTC CASSYATGTAGGYTF
13 once TRBJ2-7 TRBV6-9 NA TGTGCCAGCAGTTCGACACCAGCCTACGAGCAGTACTTC CASSSTPAYEQYF
16 NA TRBJ2-6 TRBV5-1 NA TGCGCCAGCGGAATGAGGGGAAACTCTGGGGCCAACGTCCTGACTTTC CASGMRGNSGANVLTF
15 NA TRBJ2-2 TRBV7-7 TRBD1 TGTGCTAGCAGCCCCGGACAGGCCAACACCGGGGAGCTGTTTTTT CASSPGQANTGELFF
14 NA TRBJ2-7 TRBV6-5 NA TGTGCCAGCAGTTGGGCAGGCAAAACCTACGAGCAGTACTTC CASSWAGKTYEQYF
12 NA TRBJ2-7 TRBV7-9 NA TGTGCCAGCAGGTCAGCCAGGGGCGAGCAGTACTTC CASRSARGEQYF